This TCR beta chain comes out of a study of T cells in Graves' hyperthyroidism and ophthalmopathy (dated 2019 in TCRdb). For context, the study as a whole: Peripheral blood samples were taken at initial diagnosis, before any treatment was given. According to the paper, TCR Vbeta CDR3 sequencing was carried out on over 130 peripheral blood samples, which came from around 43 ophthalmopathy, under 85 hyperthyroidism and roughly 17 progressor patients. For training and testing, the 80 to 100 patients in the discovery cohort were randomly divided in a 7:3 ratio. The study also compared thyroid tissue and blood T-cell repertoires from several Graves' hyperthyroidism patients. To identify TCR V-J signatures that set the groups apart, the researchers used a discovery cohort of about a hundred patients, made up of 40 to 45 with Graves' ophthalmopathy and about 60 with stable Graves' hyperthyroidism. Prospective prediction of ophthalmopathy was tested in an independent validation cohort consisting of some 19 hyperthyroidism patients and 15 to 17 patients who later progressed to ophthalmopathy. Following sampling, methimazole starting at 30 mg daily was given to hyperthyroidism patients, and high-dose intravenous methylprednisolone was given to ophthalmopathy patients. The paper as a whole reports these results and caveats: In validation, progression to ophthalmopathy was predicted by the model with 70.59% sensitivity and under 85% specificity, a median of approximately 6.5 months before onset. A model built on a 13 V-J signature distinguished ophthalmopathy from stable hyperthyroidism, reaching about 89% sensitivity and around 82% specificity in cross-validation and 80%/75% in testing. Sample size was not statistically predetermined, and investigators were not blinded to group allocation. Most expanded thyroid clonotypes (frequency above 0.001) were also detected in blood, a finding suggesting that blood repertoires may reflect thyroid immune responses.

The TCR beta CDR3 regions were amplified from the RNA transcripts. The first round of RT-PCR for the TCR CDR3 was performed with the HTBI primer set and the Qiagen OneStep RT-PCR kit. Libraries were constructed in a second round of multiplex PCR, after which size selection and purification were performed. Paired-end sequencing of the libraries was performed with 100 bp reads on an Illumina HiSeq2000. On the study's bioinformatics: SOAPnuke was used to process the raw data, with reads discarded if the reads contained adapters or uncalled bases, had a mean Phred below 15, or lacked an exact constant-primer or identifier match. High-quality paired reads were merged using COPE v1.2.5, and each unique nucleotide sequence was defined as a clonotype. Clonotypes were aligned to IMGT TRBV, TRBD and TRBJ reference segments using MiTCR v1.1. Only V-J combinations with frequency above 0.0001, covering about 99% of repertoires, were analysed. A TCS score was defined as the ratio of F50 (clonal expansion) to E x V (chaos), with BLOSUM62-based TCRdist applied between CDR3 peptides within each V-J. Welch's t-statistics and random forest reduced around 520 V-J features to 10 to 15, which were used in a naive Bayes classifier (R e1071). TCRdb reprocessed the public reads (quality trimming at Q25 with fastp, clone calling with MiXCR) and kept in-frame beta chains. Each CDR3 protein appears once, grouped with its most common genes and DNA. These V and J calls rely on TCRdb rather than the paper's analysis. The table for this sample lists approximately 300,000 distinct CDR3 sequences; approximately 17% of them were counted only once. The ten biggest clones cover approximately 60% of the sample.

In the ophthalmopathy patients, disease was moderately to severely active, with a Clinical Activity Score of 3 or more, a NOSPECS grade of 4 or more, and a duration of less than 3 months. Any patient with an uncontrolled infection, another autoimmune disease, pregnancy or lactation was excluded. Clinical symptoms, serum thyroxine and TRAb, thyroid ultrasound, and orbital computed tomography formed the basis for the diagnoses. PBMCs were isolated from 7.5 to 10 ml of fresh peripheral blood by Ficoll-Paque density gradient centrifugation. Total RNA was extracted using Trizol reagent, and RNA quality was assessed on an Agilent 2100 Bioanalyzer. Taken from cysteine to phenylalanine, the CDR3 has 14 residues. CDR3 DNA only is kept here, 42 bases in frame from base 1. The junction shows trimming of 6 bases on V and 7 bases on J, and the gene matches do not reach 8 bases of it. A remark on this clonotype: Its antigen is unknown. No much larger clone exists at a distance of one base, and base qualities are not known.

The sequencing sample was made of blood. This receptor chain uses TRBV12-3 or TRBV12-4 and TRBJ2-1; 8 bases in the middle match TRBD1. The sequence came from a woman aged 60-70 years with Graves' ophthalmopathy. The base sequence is TGTGCCAGCAGGTGGACAGGGAGCTTTAATGAGCAGTTCTTC. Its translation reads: CASRWTGSFNEQFF.